These 5 T cell receptor beta chains originate from one sample sequenced in a study of T cells after yellow fever vaccination. Via MiXCR, TCRdb re-called the 5' RACE reads, giving one row per CDR3 protein. The table records about 350,000 distinct CDR3 sequences, approximately 8% of them present only once. Material: PBMCs, obtained roughly 46 days after the first yellow fever vaccination. The receptor set was obtained from a man between 18 and 35 years old who received the YFV17D yellow fever vaccine.

This clonotype was seen many times. The chain uses TRBV12-3 or TRBV12-4 and TRBJ1-2; D may be TRBD1 (6 bases). The CDR3 contains 13 residues. The V end was cut by 5 bases, the J end by 4 bases, with 11 bases between. The CDR3 protein is CASSTDSPYGYTF. CDR3 in DNA: TGTGCCAGCAGTACGGACAGTCCCTATGGCTACACCTTC.

The gene calls are TRBV7-3 and TRBJ2-1, with 12 bases aligning to TRBD2. Germline V gives CDR1 SGHTA, CDR2 FQGTGA. The CDR3 is made up of 15 amino acids. Trimming at V came to 5 bases and at J to 8 bases, leaving 7 bases not matched to a gene. Here the CDR3 reads CASSNLAGGLDEQFF. The CDR3 coding sequence is TGTGCCAGCAGCAATCTAGCGGGGGGGCTAGATGAGCAGTTCTTC.

This clonotype was counted ten times or more. The chain joins TRBV27 to TRBJ1-5; D may be TRBD1 (6 bases). Trimming left V 0 bases short and J 5 bases short, with 8 bases between. The CDR3 totals 14 residues. Germline assignment: CDR1 MNHEY and CDR2 SMNVEV (reference sequence). The CDR3 loop reads CASSLSPGDQPQHF. The DNA of the CDR3 is TGTGCCAGCAGTTTATCCCCAGGGGATCAGCCCCAGCATTTT.

This clonotype came up many times. V and J are TRBV5-4 and TRBJ2-3, with TRBD2 identical over 9 bases. Trimming cost V 2 bases and J 5 bases; bases outside gene matches: 6. Germline CDR1 reads SGHNT; CDR2 reads YYREEE (reference sequence). The CDR3 totals 15 residues. For the CDR3, the DNA is TGTGCCAGCAGCTTTCGCGGGGGGGCGGAAGATACGCAGTATTTT. Its protein product is CASSFRGGAEDTQYF. The full variable domain, completed using reference TRBV5-4 and TRBJ2-3, is ETGVTQSPTHLIKTRGQQVTLRCSSQSGHNTVSWYQQALGQGPQFIFQYYREEENGRGNFPPRFSGLQFPNYSSELNVNALELDDSALYLCASSFRGGAEDTQYFGPGTRLTVL.

This clonotype occurred a few times. V and J are TRBV6-1 and TRBJ1-1; D is undetermined. The CDR3 extends over 14 amino acids. Germline V gene data show CDR1 as MNHNS and CDR2 as SASEGT. V gave up 6 bases and J gave up 1 base, with 12 bases separating them. Written as DNA, the CDR3 is TGTGCCAGCAGCCCCCCGATCGGGAACACTGAAGCTTTCTTT. Encoded protein: CASSPPIGNTEAFF.